Each of the 14 T cell receptor beta chains below was sequenced from the same sample in a study of graft-versus-host responses after intestinal transplantation. Method: immunoSEQ multiplex PCR; TCRdb's copy keeps in-frame clones and lacks some. There are 9,500 to 12,000 clones in the sample; 85% to 95% occur only once, and 5.1% lies in the top ten. Specimen: PBMCs, collected around 74 days after transplant. These receptors were taken from a human patient who received an intestinal transplant, so some T cells may come from the graft donor.

The chain carries TRBV12-5 and TRBJ2-1, with 9 bases lining up with TRBD2. Germline assignment: CDR1 LGHNT and CDR2 FRNRAP. Trimming cost V 7 bases and J 3 bases; bases outside gene matches: 10. The CDR3 spans 16 residues. The CDR3 protein is CASAPPGLAVYNEQFF. The DNA of the CDR3 is TGTGCTAGTGCTCCTCCGGGACTAGCAGTCTACAATGAGCAGTTCTTC.

The chain joins TRBV28 to TRBJ1-2; no definite D call. Trimming took 3 bases from V and 8 from J, leaving 16 bases between them. Germline CDR1 and CDR2: MDHEN and SYDVKM. The CDR3 runs to 14 residues. This chain's CDR3 is CASSLGLKTSGYTF. The CDR3 DNA is TGTGCCAGCAGTTTGGGTCTTAAAACATCAGGCTACACCTTC.

This clone was recorded only once. V usage is TRBV7-6 and J usage is TRBJ1-1, with TRBD1 as a possible D gene (6 bases). The germline gives CDR1 SGHVS, CDR2 FNYEAQ. This CDR3 is 13 amino acids long. V lost 5 bases, J lost 8 bases, and 15 bases lay in between. The DNA of the CDR3 is TGTGCCAGCAGCATAATGGAGGGGGAGGAAGCTTTCTTT. Protein sequence: CASSIMEGEEAFF.

The chain employs TRBV7-6 and TRBJ2-5; tentative D call: TRBD2 (6 bases). The J call may be mistaken, given a closer DNA end match to TRBJ2-7. The germline V gene has CDR1 SGHVS and CDR2 FNYEAQ. This CDR3 is built from 13 residues. Written as DNA, the CDR3 is TGTGCCAGCAGCCCCGGAGGGTCCTACGAGCAGTACTTC. It translates to CASSPGGSYEQYF.

The rearrangement links TRBV9 to TRBJ1-2, with no clear D. In germline, CDR1 is SGDLS, CDR2 YYNGEE. V was pared by 4 bases and J by 0 bases, with 13 bases between. The length of the CDR3 is 15 residues. DNA for the CDR3: TGTGCCAGCAGCCCCCGCACAAGGCCTAACTATGGCTACACCTTC. Translation gives CASSPRTRPNYGYTF.

The genes are TRBV25-1 and TRBJ1-2, with TRBD1 matching over 8 bases. The CDR3 covers 12 residues. V lost 4 bases, J lost 7 bases, and 2 bases stayed unmatched. Germline loops: CDR1 MGHDK, CDR2 SYGVNS. CDR3 region: CASSGTGTGYTF. The CDR3 DNA is TGTGCCAGCAGTGGGACAGGGACTGGCTACACCTTC.

This clone was observed a few times. V and J are TRBV1 and TRBJ2-6; the table assigns TRBD1, which was not confirmed against the DNA. TRBV1 is assigned pseudogene status. This CDR3 has 17 amino acids. Here the CDR3 reads CTSRLTGLCTRANVLTF. Here the CDR3 DNA reads TGCACCAGCAGGCTTACAGGTTTGTGCACACGGGCCAACGTCCTGACTTTC.

The V and J genes are TRBV27 and TRBJ2-7, with D possibly matching TRBD1 (6 bases). The CDR3 is 15 amino acids. Trimming stripped 2 bases from V and 4 bases from J, with 15 bases between. CDR1 is MNHEY, CDR2 SMNVEV, per germline (reference sequence). CDR3 protein: CASSLPGQRQYEQYF. CDR3 nucleotide sequence: TGTGCCAGCAGTTTACCGGGACAAAGACAATACGAGCAGTACTTC.

This chain connects TRBV28 to TRBJ2-5; 12 nucleotides match TRBD2. From germline, CDR1 is MDHEN and CDR2 SYDVKM. J was trimmed by 2 bases and V by 1 base; bases with no gene match: 2. The CDR3 sequence is 16 residues long. Here the CDR3 DNA reads TGTGCCAGCAGTTTATCCCTAGCGGGAGGGCAAGAGACCCAGTACTTC. This codes for CASSLSLAGGQETQYF.

The chain links TRBV28 to TRBJ1-1, with D tentatively TRBD1 (5 bases). Germline lookup yields CDR1 MDHEN and CDR2 SYDVKM. The CDR3 extends over 15 amino acids. V lost 5 bases to trimming and J lost 0 bases, with 13 bases between them. The CDR3 loop reads CASSRLGQMNTEAFF. CDR3 bases: TGTGCCAGCAGTCGACTCGGACAAATGAACACTGAAGCTTTCTTT.

The genes are TRBV15 and TRBJ2-1, with no clear D. The V gene's germline CDR1 is LNHNV and CDR2 YYDKDF (reference sequence). The germline V and J ends were trimmed by 0 bases and 0 bases, with 12 bases remaining between them. CDR3 size: 17 residues. CDR3 amino acids: CATSRDPVPPSYNEQFF. CDR3 nucleotide sequence: TGTGCCACCAGCAGAGATCCCGTTCCCCCCTCCTACAATGAGCAGTTCTTC. Complete variable domain (other parts from reference TRBV15 and TRBJ2-1): DAMVIQNPRYQVTQFGKPVTLSCSQTLNHNVMYWYQQKSSQAPKLLFHYYDKDFNNEADTPDNFQSRRPNTSFCFLDIRSPGLGDTAMYLCATSRDPVPPSYNEQFFGPGTRLTVL.

About this clone: The junction departs from germline at one end; a sequencing error may be responsible. The V call is TRBV7-3, the J call TRBJ2-7; D gene ambiguous. This CDR3 contains 13 residues. CDR1 and CDR2 (germline): SGHTA, FQGTGA. In DNA, the CDR3 is TGTGCCAGCAGCATAACAAGCTCCTACGAGCAGTACTTC. As protein: CASSITSSYEQYF.

The chain is built from TRBV27 and TRBJ2-2; 10 bases agree with TRBD1. The V gene's germline CDR1 is MNHEY and CDR2 SMNVEV (reference sequence). V was clipped by 5 bases and J by 7 bases; unmatched bases: 4. The CDR3 has 14 amino acids. CDR3 DNA: TGTGCCAGCAGTAGACAGGGGGCCAACGGGGAGCTGTTTTTT. Translated, it gives CASSRQGANGELFF.

Only one count was recorded for this clone. The V and J genes are TRBV4-1 and TRBJ2-1, with D tentatively TRBD1 or TRBD2 (5 bases each). Germline V gene sequence: CDR1 MGHRA, CDR2 YSYEKL. The CDR3 is 16 amino acids. Trimming stripped 0 bases from V and 4 bases from J, with 13 bases between. The CDR3 spells CASSQDFGALYNEQFF. The CDR3 nucleotides read TGCGCCAGCAGCCAAGATTTCGGGGCGTTATACAATGAGCAGTTCTTC.